Reported below is one T cell receptor beta chain. This sample was taken from a study of T cells after yellow fever vaccination. TCRdb recomputed calls from the 5' RACE reads with MiXCR, one row per CDR3 protein. This table has 300,000 to 350,000 distinct CDR3 sequences, about 7.8% appearing once. Trimming removed 7 bases at V and 4 bases at J, with 16 bases between. Germline V CDR1 and CDR2: LNHDA, SQIVND (reference sequence). This CDR3 contains 14 residues. The receptor was derived from a man aged 18 to 29 who received the YFV17D yellow fever vaccine. This chain joins TRBV19 and TRBJ1-2, with D tentatively TRBD1 (6 bases). The sequencing used PBMCs, collected about 49 days after the first yellow fever vaccination. The CDR3 spells CASKGGGRGYGYTF. The CDR3 nucleotides read TGTGCCAGTAAAGGTGGGGGGCGAGGCTATGGCTACACCTTC.